This TCR beta chain was observed in a study of shared clonotypes between healthy human individuals. In the study overall: CD4 naive and CD4 memory each took three plates per donor, while CD8 naive took two and CD8 memory one. The study, taken as a whole, reports: The sharing of 4.5% to 5.5% of naive CD4 clonotypes was seen across a handful of donors.

V was trimmed by 1 base and J by 7 bases, leaving 9 bases between them. Germline CDR1 SGHDT, CDR2 YYEEEE. The CDR3 runs to 14 residues. Selected positively for CCR7 and CD45RO-negative, naive CD8 cells excluded terminally differentiated effector memory CD45RA+ cells. On this clone: Its antigen is not identified.

Per the original data handling: Junction-only sequences without quality scores came from ImmunoSEQ, so filtering differed. The data were produced by immunoSEQ multiplex PCR, yet TCRdb's version contains in-frame clones alone and is incomplete. V and J calls plus clone size are reproduced from that table; the DNA served to infer D and trimming. The profile shows about 2 million clones, approximately 94% of them singletons. Sequencing used naive CD8+ T cells sorted from blood. The genes are TRBV5-6 and TRBJ1-6; D is unresolved. This receptor was identified in a man younger than 35 in good health. CDR3 sequence (DNA): TGTGCCAGCAGCTTGTGGGGAGGAAATTCACCCCTCCACTTT. Its protein is CASSLWGGNSPLHF.